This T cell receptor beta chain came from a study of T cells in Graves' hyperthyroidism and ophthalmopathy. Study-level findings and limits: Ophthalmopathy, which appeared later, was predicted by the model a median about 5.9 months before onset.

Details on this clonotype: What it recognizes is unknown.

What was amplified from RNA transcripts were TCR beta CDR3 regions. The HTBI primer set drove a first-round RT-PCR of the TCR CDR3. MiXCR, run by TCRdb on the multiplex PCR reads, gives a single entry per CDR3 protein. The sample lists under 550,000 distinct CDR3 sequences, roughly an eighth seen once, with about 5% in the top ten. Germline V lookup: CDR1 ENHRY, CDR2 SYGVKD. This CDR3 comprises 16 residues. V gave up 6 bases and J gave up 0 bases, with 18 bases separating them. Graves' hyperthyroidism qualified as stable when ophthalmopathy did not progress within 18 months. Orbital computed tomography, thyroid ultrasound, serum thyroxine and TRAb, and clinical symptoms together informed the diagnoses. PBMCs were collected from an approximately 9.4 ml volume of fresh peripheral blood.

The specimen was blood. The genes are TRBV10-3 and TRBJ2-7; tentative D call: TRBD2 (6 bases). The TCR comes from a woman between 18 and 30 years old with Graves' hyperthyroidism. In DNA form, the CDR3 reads TGTGCCATCAGAGGAGGGGTGACGGTTCCCTCCTACGAGCAGTACTTC. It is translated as CAIRGGVTVPSYEQYF.